This TCR beta chain was profiled in a study of CD8+CD57+ T cells in acquired aplastic anemia. Study in general: Yields of DNA that came from sorted CD4+ and CD8+ cells averaged around 3 ug. Study-wide results and caveats: Patients did not significantly differ from controls in CD8+ Simpson's diversity. Patients and controls shared over 25 CD8+ CDR3 sequences.

CD8+CD57+ cell expansion, shown by flow cytometry, had occurred in the patients selected for sequencing. The enrolled patients all had severe acquired aplastic anemia. The template used for profiling TCR beta VDJ and CDR3 was genomic DNA. MiXCR was run by TCRdb on the reads, yielding one entry per CDR3 protein. Among 160,000 or so distinct CDR3 sequences, around 75% were seen once, and the ten largest hold 40% to 55%. CDR3 size: 13 residues. Germline lookup yields CDR1 SGHDT and CDR2 YYEEEE. Trimming left V 7 bases short and J 7 bases short, with 17 bases between. Remarks on this clonotype: What it binds is unknown.

This TCR was recovered from a human donor with aplastic anemia. The V and J genes are TRBV5-6 and TRBJ1-1, with D possibly matching TRBD1 (5 bases). Source material: sorted CD4+, CD8+, or CD8+CD57+ T cells (not recorded which) from PBMCs. The CDR3 DNA reads as TGTGCCAGCGGCAGGGCGCGGCCCGGTGAAGCTTTCTTT. Translating it yields CASGRARPGEAFF.